One and the same sample provided the 14 T cell receptor beta chains below, sequenced in a study of blood T cell repertoires in COVID-19. This table comes from immunoSEQ multiplex PCR, and its TCRdb copy is limited to in-frame clones, with some not included. The profile covers 400,000 to 450,000 clones, with 70% to 90% appearing a single time and 10% to 15% taken by the ten largest. Material: peripheral blood. Receptors originate from a woman aged 45-59 years with COVID-19, enrolled during active disease.

The chain recombines TRBV5-1 with TRBJ1-2, with 9 positions matching TRBD1. Per germline, CDR1 SGHRS and CDR2 YFSETQ. The V segment lost 0 bases and the J segment 4 bases; nucleotides outside the gene matches: 16. The CDR3 length is 19 residues. As DNA, the CDR3 is TGCGCCAGCAGCTTGGGGGGTCCGACCCGGGACAGGGTTCGCTATGGCTACACCTTC. It is translated as CASSLGGPTRDRVRYGYTF.

The chain carries TRBV6-5 and TRBJ1-6; D gene unclear. The CDR3 contains 13 residues. V lost 1 base and J 8 bases, leaving 6 bases between the germline ends. In germline, CDR1 is MNHEY, CDR2 SVGAGI. The DNA of the CDR3 is TGTGCCAGCAGTTACTGGAGGGATTCACCCCTCCACTTT. It translates to CASSYWRDSPLHF.

The chain has TRBV2 and TRBJ1-6; D perhaps matches TRBD1 (6 bases). Germline CDR1 is SNHLY and CDR2 is FYNNEI. The CDR3 totals 14 residues. Trimming took 4 bases from V and 8 from J, leaving 12 bases between them. This CDR3 is CASSVRNRDSPLHF. CDR3 coding DNA: TGTGCCAGCAGTGTGAGGAACAGGGATTCACCCCTCCACTTT.

The chain uses TRBV10-3 and TRBJ2-2; D ambiguous. The CDR3 length is 14 residues. Germline-derived CDR1 and CDR2 are ENHRY and SYGVKD. Trimming removed 6 bases from V and 4 bases from J, with 12 bases in between. CDR3 loop: CAIRGGWSTGELFF. CDR3 in DNA: TGTGCCATCAGGGGTGGGTGGAGCACCGGGGAGCTGTTTTTT.

As to this clone: Additional DNA sequences in this sample encode the identical CDR3. V gene TRBV9 combines with J gene TRBJ1-1, with 8 bases matching TRBD1. The V gene's germline CDR1 is SGDLS and CDR2 YYNGEE. The J segment lost 2 bases and the V segment lost 0 bases, leaving 3 bases of the junction unmatched. The CDR3 has 15 amino acids. CDR3 sequence: CASSVGQGANTEAFF. The CDR3 nucleotides are TGTGCCAGCAGCGTAGGCCAGGGGGCCAACACTGAAGCTTTCTTT.

This chain joins TRBV6-1 and TRBJ2-1; 13 bases match TRBD2. There are 15 residues in the CDR3. V was pared by 4 bases and J by 7 bases, with 4 bases of the junction left unmatched. Looked up from germline, CDR1 is MNHNS and CDR2 is SASEGT. Here the CDR3 DNA reads TGTGCCAGCAGTGGACTAGCGGGGGGTTATAATGAGCAGTTCTTC. Protein sequence: CASSGLAGGYNEQFF.

This chain joins TRBV13 and TRBJ2-2; perhaps TRBD2 as D (5 bases). V was trimmed by 6 bases and J by 4 bases, leaving 24 bases between them. The germline gives CDR1 PRHDT, CDR2 FYEKMQ (reference sequence). The CDR3 runs to 18 residues. The CDR3 DNA is TGTGCCAGCAGGGACCGGCTCGGGGATTCTAAAGGCACCGGGGAGCTGTTTTTT. Encoded protein: CASRDRLGDSKGTGELFF.

The chain employs TRBV29-1 and TRBJ2-2; a possible D gene is TRBD2 (5 bases). Trimming stripped 3 bases from V and 1 base from J, with 9 bases between. CDR1 is SQVTM and CDR2 is ANQGSEA in the germline V gene. The CDR3 is made up of 14 amino acids. CDR3 in DNA: TGCAGCGTTGACGGGGTTGAGAACACCGGGGAGCTGTTTTTT. Residues: CSVDGVENTGELFF.

The CDR3 DNA follows: TGTGCCAGCAGCCCCGGGACAGGGTTCGGGATCTCCAGCAATCAGCCCCAGCATTTT. Encoded protein: CASSPGTGFGISSNQPQHF. This chain connects TRBV5-7 to TRBJ1-5, with 9 bases identical to TRBD1. TRBV5-7 is known as an ORF, though its function is uncertain. The V gene end was trimmed by 4 bases and the J gene end by 1 base; junction bases not matched to a gene: 15. This CDR3 comprises 19 residues.

The table lists this clone with a count of one. V gene TRBV24-1 combines with J gene TRBJ2-3; TRBD1 aligns across 8 bases. Germline V gives CDR1 KGHDR, CDR2 SFDVKD. This CDR3 has 14 residues. With V trimmed by 4 bases and J by 3 bases, 2 bases remained unmatched. CDR3 sequence (DNA): TGTGCCACCAGTGAGGGGACAGGAACAGATACGCAGTATTTT. Amino acids: CATSEGTGTDTQYF.

The rearrangement uses TRBV15 and TRBJ2-7; D possibly corresponds to TRBD1 (5 bases). Germline-derived CDR1 and CDR2 are LNHNV and YYDKDF (reference sequence). V shed 5 bases and J shed 6 bases, with 8 bases lying between them. The CDR3 runs 11 residues. CDR3 in DNA: TGTGCCACCAGCGGGGCTGGCGAGCAGTACTTC. Translation gives CATSGAGEQYF. The full variable domain, completed using reference TRBV15 and TRBJ2-7, is DAMVIQNPRYQVTQFGKPVTLSCSQTLNHNVMYWYQQKSSQAPKLLFHYYDKDFNNEADTPDNFQSRRPNTSFCFLDIRSPGLGDTAMYLCATSGAGEQYFGPGTRLTVT.

This sequence joins TRBV11-2 and TRBJ1-1; perhaps TRBD1 as D (6 bases). CDR1 SGHAT and CDR2 FQNNGV come from the germline V gene. The CDR3 sequence is 14 residues long. V was trimmed by 3 bases and J by 0 bases, leaving 8 bases between them. The CDR3 nucleotides are TGTGCCAGCAGCTTTAGGGGGTTGAACACTGAAGCTTTCTTT. Translation gives CASSFRGLNTEAFF.

The chain employs TRBV18 and TRBJ1-2; D gene uncertain. Germline V CDR1 and CDR2: KGHSH, LQKENI. The CDR3 length is 11 residues. V shed 5 bases and J shed 4 bases, with 5 bases lying between them. The CDR3 protein is CASSGPYGYTF. The CDR3 DNA follows: TGTGCCAGCTCAGGGCCCTATGGCTACACCTTC.

Regarding this clone: The same CDR3 is also encoded by other DNA sequences in this sample. The chain carries TRBV5-1 and TRBJ1-1; possible D gene TRBD1, 5 bases. Between the trimmed V and J ends, which lost 5 bases and 2 bases, there was a span of 10 bases. This CDR3 contains 13 residues. Germline lookup yields CDR1 SGHRS and CDR2 YFSETQ. CDR3 nucleotide sequence: TGCGCCAGCAGTATCGGGGGAAACACTGAAGCTTTCTTT. This sequence encodes CASSIGGNTEAFF.